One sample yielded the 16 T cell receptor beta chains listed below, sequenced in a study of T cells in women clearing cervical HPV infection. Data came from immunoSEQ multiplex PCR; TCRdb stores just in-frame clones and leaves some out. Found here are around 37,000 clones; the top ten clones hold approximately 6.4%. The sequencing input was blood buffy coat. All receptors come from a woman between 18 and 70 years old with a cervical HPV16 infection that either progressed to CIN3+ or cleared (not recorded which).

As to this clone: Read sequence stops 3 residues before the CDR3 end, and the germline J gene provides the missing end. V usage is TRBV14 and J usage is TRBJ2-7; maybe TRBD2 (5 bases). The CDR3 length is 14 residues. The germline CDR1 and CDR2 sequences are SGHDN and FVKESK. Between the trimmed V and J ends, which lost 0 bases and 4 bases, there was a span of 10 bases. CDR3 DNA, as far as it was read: TGTGCCAGCAGCCAAGAAGAGGGCTTGTACGAG. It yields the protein CASSQEEGLYE. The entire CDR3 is CASSQEEGLYEQYF.

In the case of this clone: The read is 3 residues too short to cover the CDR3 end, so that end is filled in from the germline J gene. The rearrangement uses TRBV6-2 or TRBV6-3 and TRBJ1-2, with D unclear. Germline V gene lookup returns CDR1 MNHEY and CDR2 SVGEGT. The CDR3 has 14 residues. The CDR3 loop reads CASSPTSGPYDYTF. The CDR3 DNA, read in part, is TGTGCCAGCAGCCCTACTAGCGGACCCTACGAC.

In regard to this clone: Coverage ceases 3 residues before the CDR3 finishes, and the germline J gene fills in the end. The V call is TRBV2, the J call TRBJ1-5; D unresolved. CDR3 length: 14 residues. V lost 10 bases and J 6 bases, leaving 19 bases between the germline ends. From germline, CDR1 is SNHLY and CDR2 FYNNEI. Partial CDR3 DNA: TGTGCCACTAGGCGGGGATCGATGGGTCAGCCC. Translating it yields CATRRGSMGQP. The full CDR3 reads CATRRGSMGQPQHF.

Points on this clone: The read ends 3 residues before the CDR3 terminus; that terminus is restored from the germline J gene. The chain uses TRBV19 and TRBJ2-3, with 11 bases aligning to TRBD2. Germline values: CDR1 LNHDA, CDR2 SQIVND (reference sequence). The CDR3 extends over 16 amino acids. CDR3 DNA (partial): TGTGCCAGTAGTGCCCTAGCGGGAGGCGCCGGAGAGACG. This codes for CASSALAGGAGET. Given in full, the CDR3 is CASSALAGGAGETQYF.

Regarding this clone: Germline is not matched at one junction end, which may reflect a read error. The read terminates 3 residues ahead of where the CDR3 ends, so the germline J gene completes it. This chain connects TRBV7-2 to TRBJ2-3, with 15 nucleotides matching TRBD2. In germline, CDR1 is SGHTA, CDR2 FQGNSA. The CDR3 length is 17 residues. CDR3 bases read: TGTGTCAGCAGCTTAGCGGGACTAGCGGGAGGAACAGATACG. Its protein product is CVSSLAGLAGGTDT. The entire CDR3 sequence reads CVSSLAGLAGGTDTQYF.

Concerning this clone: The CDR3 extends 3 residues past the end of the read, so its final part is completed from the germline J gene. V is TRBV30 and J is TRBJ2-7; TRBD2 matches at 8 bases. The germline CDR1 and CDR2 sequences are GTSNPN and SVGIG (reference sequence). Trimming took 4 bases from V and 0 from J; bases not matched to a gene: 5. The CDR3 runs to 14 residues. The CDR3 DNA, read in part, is TGTGCCTGGAAGCGGGAGCCCAGCTCCTACGAG. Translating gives CAWKREPSSYE. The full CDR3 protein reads CAWKREPSSYEQYF.

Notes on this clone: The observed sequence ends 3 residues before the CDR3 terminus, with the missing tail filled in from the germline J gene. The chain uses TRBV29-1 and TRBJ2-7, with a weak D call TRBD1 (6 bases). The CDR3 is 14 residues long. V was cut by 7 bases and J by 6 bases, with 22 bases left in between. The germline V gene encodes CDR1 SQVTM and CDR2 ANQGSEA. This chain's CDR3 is CSAKDTGLSGEQYF. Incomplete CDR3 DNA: TGCAGCGCTAAAGACACAGGGTTGTCAGGCGAG.

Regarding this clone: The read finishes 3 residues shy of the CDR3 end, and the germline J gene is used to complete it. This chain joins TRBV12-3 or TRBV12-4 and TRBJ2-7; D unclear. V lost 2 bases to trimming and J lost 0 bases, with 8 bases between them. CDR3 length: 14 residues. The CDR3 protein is CASSLSISSYEQYF. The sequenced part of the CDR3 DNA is TGTGCCAGCAGTTTAAGCATTAGCTCCTACGAG.

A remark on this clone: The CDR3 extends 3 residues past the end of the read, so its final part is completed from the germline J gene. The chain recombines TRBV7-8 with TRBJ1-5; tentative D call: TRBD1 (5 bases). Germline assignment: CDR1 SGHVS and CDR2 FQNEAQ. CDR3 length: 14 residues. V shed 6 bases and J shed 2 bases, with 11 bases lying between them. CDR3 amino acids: CASRGPGGNQPQHF. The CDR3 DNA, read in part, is TGTGCCAGCAGGGGTCCGGGGGGCAATCAGCCC.

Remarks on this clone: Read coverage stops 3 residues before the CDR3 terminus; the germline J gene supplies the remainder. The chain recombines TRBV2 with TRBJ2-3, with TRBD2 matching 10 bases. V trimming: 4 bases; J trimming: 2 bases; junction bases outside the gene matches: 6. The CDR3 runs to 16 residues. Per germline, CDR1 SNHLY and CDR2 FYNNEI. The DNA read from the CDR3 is TGTGCCAGCAGTGGCGTAGCGGGGGGCTACACAGATACG. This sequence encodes CASSGVAGGYTDT. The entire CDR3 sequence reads CASSGVAGGYTDTQYF.

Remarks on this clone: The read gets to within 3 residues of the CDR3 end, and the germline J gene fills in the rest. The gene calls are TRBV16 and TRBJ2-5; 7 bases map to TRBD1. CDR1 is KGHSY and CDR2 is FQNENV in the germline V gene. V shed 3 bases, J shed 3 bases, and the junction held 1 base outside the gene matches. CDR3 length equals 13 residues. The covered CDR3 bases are TGTGCCAGCAGCCAGACAGGGAAAGAGACC. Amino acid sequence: CASSQTGKET. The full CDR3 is CASSQTGKETQYF.

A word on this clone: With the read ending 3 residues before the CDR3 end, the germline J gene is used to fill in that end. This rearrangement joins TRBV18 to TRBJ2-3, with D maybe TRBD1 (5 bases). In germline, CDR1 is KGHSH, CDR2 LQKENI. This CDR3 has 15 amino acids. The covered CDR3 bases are TGTGCCAGCTCACCACGCCCCAGGGCTCAAGAGACG. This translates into CASSPRPRAQET. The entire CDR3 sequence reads CASSPRPRAQETQYF.

This CDR3 reads CASSLAQGLHHPGNDYTF. The CDR3 DNA, read in part, is TGTGCCAGCAGCTTAGCGCAGGGACTCCACCACCCGGGTAATGAC. The gene calls are TRBV7-6 and TRBJ1-2; a possible D gene is TRBD1 (5 bases). The read is 3 residues too short to cover the CDR3 end, so that end is filled in from the germline J gene. CDR3 length: 18 amino acids. Germline loops: CDR1 SGHVS, CDR2 FNYEAQ.

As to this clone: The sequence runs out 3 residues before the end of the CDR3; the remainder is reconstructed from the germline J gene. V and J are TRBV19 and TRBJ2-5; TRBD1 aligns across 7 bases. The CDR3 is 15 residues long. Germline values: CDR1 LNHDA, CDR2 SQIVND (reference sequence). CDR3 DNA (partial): TGTGCCAGTAACACACAGGGGCTGGGCACAGATACC. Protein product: CASNTQGLGTDT. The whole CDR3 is CASNTQGLGTDTQYF.

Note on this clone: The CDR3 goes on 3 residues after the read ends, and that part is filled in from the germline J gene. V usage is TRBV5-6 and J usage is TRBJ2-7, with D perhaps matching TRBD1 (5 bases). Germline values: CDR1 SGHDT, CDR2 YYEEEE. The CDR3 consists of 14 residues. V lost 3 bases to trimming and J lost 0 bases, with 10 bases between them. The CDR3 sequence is CASSYWGPSYEQYF. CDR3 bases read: TGTGCCAGCAGCTATTGGGGCCCCTCCTACGAG.

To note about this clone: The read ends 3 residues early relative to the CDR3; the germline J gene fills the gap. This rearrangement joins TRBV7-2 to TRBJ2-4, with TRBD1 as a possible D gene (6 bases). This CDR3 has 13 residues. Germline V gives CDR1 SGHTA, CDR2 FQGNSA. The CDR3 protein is CASTQGPGKTQYF. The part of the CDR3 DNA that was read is TGTGCCAGCACACAGGGTCCGGGGAAGACT.